Below are 27 T cell receptor beta chains sequenced from a single sample in a study of blood T cell repertoires in COVID-19. Sequencing was performed with immunoSEQ multiplex PCR; in TCRdb, only in-frame clones are kept and a portion is missing. The sample has under 250,000 clones, about four fifths seen once. The sequenced sample was PBMCs or T cells enriched from blood (not recorded which). Every receptor here comes from a woman between 40 and 55 years old with acute COVID-19.

The chain carries TRBV5-1 and TRBJ1-1, with 8 bases matching TRBD1. CDR3 length: 15 amino acids. Trimming at V came to 1 base and at J to 5 bases, leaving 7 bases not matched to a gene. CDR1 is SGHRS and CDR2 is YFSETQ in the germline V gene. DNA for the CDR3: TGCGCCAGCAGCTTGTTTGACAGGGGTGAGACTGAAGCTTTCTTT. This gives the protein CASSLFDRGETEAFF.

This clone showed up just once. The chain has TRBV5-8 and TRBJ2-2; 9 bases match TRBD2. The CDR3 sequence is 15 residues long. V lost 5 bases and J lost 2; bases outside the gene matches: 4. Germline CDR1 reads SGHTS; CDR2 reads YDEGEE. The CDR3 loop is CASSRGRANTGELFF. The DNA of the CDR3 is TGTGCCAGCAGTCGCGGGAGGGCAAACACCGGGGAGCTGTTTTTT.

J is TRBJ1-1 and V is TRBV19; possibly TRBD1 for D (6 bases). Germline-derived CDR1 and CDR2 are LNHDA and SQIVND (reference sequence). V was pared by 5 bases and J by 4 bases, with 11 bases between. This CDR3 has 13 residues. In DNA, the CDR3 is TGTGCCAGTAGTTACAGGGCTGGCACTGAAGCTTTCTTT. Its protein is CASSYRAGTEAFF.

Only a few counts were recorded for this clone. The chain is built from TRBV7-3 and TRBJ1-1; D unclear. Trimming pared 2 bases from V and 2 bases from J, leaving 12 bases between. Germline-derived CDR1 and CDR2 are SGHTA and FQGTGA. There are 15 residues in the CDR3. The CDR3 nucleotides are TGTGCCAGCAGCTTAGATGAGGCCCCCAACACTGAAGCTTTCTTT. This translates into CASSLDEAPNTEAFF.

CDR3 amino acids: CASSLGSNEAFF. For the CDR3, the DNA is TGTGCCAGCAGCCTCGGGAGCAATGAAGCTTTCTTT. The genes are TRBV5-6 and TRBJ1-1; D gene ambiguous. The CDR3 has 12 residues. The ends were cut back, 4 bases at V and 7 bases at J, with 11 bases in the middle. Germline loops: CDR1 SGHDT, CDR2 YYEEEE.

V and J are TRBV5-6 and TRBJ1-2, with D unresolved. Germline assignment: CDR1 SGHDT and CDR2 YYEEEE. The CDR3 has 17 residues. Trimming cost V 0 bases and J 3 bases, with 18 bases left between them. This CDR3 is CASSLGADNRIYYGYTF. The DNA for the CDR3 is TGTGCCAGCAGCTTGGGGGCAGACAATCGCATTTACTATGGCTACACCTTC. Based on the CDR3 plus reference TRBV5-6 and TRBJ1-2, the full variable domain is DAGVTQSPTHLIKTRGQQVTLRCSPKSGHDTVSWYQQALGQGPQFIFQYYEEEERQRGNFPDRFSGHQFPNYSSELNVNALLLGDSALYLCASSLGADNRIYYGYTFGSGTRLTVV.

This chain uses TRBV18 with TRBJ2-5; tentatively, D is TRBD1 (6 bases). CDR1 is KGHSH, CDR2 LQKENI, per germline. Deletions cut 3 bases from V and 2 bases from J, with 22 bases between. The CDR3 contains 18 residues. The CDR3 DNA reads TGTGCCAGCTCACCTAACACCCCTAGCAGTAGGGGGCAAGAGACCCAGTACTTC. Translated: CASSPNTPSSRGQETQYF.

The sample holds a few counts of this clone. The chain links TRBV12-3 or TRBV12-4 to TRBJ1-2; tentatively, D is TRBD1 (6 bases). V was trimmed by 6 bases and J by 10 bases, leaving 15 bases between them. The CDR3 is 12 amino acids. The CDR3 protein is CASRPQGLDYTF. The CDR3 bases are TGTGCCAGCAGGCCGCAGGGGCTGGACTACACCTTC.

This clone was counted once. This rearrangement joins TRBV28 to TRBJ2-1; 8 bases match TRBD2. Germline assignment: CDR1 MDHEN and CDR2 SYDVKM. The CDR3 has 16 residues. Trimming at V came to 4 bases and at J to 4 bases, leaving 9 bases not matched to a gene. The DNA for the CDR3 is TGTGCCAGCAGTTCCCCCCAAGCGGGAGAGTACAATGAGCAGTTCTTC. The encoded protein is CASSSPQAGEYNEQFF.

The rearrangement links TRBV7-8 to TRBJ1-6, with 9 bases fitting TRBD1. The V gene end was trimmed by 5 bases and the J gene end by 5 bases; junction bases not matched to a gene: 4. CDR3 length equals 15 residues. The germline CDR1 and CDR2 sequences are SGHVS and FQNEAQ. This chain's CDR3 is CASSRGTGHNSPLHF. The CDR3, as DNA: TGTGCCAGCAGCCGGGGGACAGGGCATAATTCACCCCTCCACTTT.

This chain connects TRBV15 to TRBJ1-3; TRBD1 matches at 8 bases. This CDR3 region has 14 residues. V shed 6 bases, J shed 2 bases, and the junction held 3 bases outside the gene matches. Germline-derived CDR1 and CDR2 are LNHNV and YYDKDF (reference sequence). This chain's CDR3 is CATSRTGTGNTIYF. The CDR3, as DNA: TGTGCCACCAGTCGGACAGGGACTGGAAACACCATATATTTT.

The chain recombines TRBV14 with TRBJ1-1; D not resolved. V was shortened by 4 bases and J by 1 base, with 16 bases between the two germline ends. The CDR3 sequence is 16 residues long. The germline CDR1 and CDR2 sequences are SGHDN and FVKESK. The CDR3 coding sequence is TGTGCCAGCAGCCCCGCGAACGGAAGAGGGAACACTGAAGCTTTCTTT. Its protein is CASSPANGRGNTEAFF.

The gene calls are TRBV6-5 and TRBJ1-5; tentative D call: TRBD1 (6 bases). Germline CDR1 MNHEY, CDR2 SVGAGI. Between the trimmed V and J ends, which lost 5 bases and 3 bases, there was a span of 11 bases. This CDR3 has 14 amino acids. The CDR3 DNA is TGTGCCAGCAGTCCCGGGGGGCTCAATCAGCCCCAGCATTTT. Encoded protein: CASSPGGLNQPQHF.

The V call is TRBV30, the J call TRBJ1-2; D remains ambiguous. V lost 0 bases to trimming and J lost 8 bases, with 10 bases between them. CDR1 is GTSNPN and CDR2 is SVGIG in the germline V gene (reference sequence). The CDR3 spans 12 residues. CDR3 amino acids: CAWSVRGYGYTF. In nucleotides, the CDR3 is TGTGCCTGGAGTGTACGAGGATACGGCTACACCTTC.

The chain couples TRBV29-1 to TRBJ1-5; TRBD1 is a possible D gene (5 bases). The germline V gene has CDR1 SQVTM and CDR2 ANQGSEA. The CDR3 sequence is 13 residues long. The V gene lost 4 bases and the J gene lost 5 bases, with 12 bases spanning the gap. The CDR3 reads CSVGEQVDQPQHF. The CDR3 DNA sequence: TGCAGCGTTGGTGAACAGGTTGATCAGCCCCAGCATTTT.

The rearrangement joins TRBV5-1 to TRBJ2-7, with TRBD2 identical over 9 bases. The CDR3 has 15 residues. CDR1 is SGHRS and CDR2 is YFSETQ in the germline V gene. With 3 bases clipped from V and 2 bases from J, the junction kept 6 bases outside the gene matches. This chain's CDR3 is CASSSQTSGTYEQYF. CDR3 nucleotides: TGCGCCAGCAGCTCGCAGACTAGCGGAACCTACGAGCAGTACTTC.

The V and J genes are TRBV5-4 and TRBJ2-1, with TRBD2 matching over 9 bases. The CDR3 extends over 13 amino acids. CDR1 is SGHNT and CDR2 is YYREEE in the germline V gene (reference sequence). J gave up 9 bases and V 4 bases, and 5 bases lay outside the gene matches. Written as DNA, the CDR3 is TGTGCCAGCAGCCTAAAAGCGGGGGGTGAGCAGTTCTTC. It codes for CASSLKAGGEQFF.

This clone was counted between two and nine times. CDR3 DNA sequence: TGTGCCAGCAGGGGCACCTCCGACAGGGGCCGGATTGGTTCACCCCTCCACTTT. It specifies CASRGTSDRGRIGSPLHF. V gene TRBV2 combines with J gene TRBJ1-6; TRBD1 agrees at 8 bases. This CDR3 is 18 amino acids long. V lost 6 bases, J lost 9 bases, and 19 bases stayed unmatched. Germline CDR1 reads SNHLY; CDR2 reads FYNNEI.

A few counts support this clone. The rearrangement joins TRBV5-1 to TRBJ1-1; D is perhaps TRBD1 (5 bases). With 4 bases removed from V and 2 bases from J, the gap between germline ends came to 9 bases. This CDR3 comprises 13 residues. Germline CDR1 and CDR2: SGHRS and YFSETQ. The CDR3 here is CASSPGQNTEAFF. The CDR3 DNA follows: TGCGCCAGCAGCCCTGGACAAAACACTGAAGCTTTCTTT. Based on the CDR3 plus reference TRBV5-1 and TRBJ1-1, the full variable domain is KAGVTQTPRYLIKTRGQQVTLSCSPISGHRSVSWYQQTPGQGLQFLFEYFSETQRNKGNFPGRFSGRQFSNSRSEMNVSTLELGDSALYLCASSPGQNTEAFFGQGTRLTVV.

The chain uses TRBV11-2 and TRBJ2-1; 10 nucleotides agree with TRBD2. Per germline, CDR1 SGHAT and CDR2 FQNNGV. J was trimmed by 0 bases and V by 4 bases; bases with no gene match: 3. This CDR3 region has 16 residues. Here the CDR3 DNA reads TGTGCCAGCAGCTGGACTAGCGGCAGCTCCTACAATGAGCAGTTCTTC. Protein product: CASSWTSGSSYNEQFF.

This chain connects TRBV7-3 to TRBJ2-7; a possible D gene is TRBD2 (5 bases). The germline gives CDR1 SGHTA, CDR2 FQGTGA. The CDR3 is 15 amino acids. V was shortened by 3 bases and J by 4 bases, with 16 bases between the two germline ends. As DNA, the CDR3 is TGTGCCAGCAGCTTGGGTGCGGGCCACGTATACGAGCAGTACTTC. Translation gives CASSLGAGHVYEQYF.

The chain employs TRBV29-1 and TRBJ1-5; tentative D call: TRBD1 (6 bases). The germline V and J ends were trimmed by 6 bases and 1 base, with 13 bases remaining between them. CDR1 and CDR2 (germline): SQVTM, ANQGSEA. The CDR3 has 14 residues. CDR3 coding DNA: TGCAGCGTCTCTACAGGGATGAGCAATCAGCCCCAGCATTTT. Its protein is CSVSTGMSNQPQHF.

Comment on this clone: Distinct nucleotide sequences in the sample also encode this CDR3. V usage is TRBV14 and J usage is TRBJ1-3; D is ambiguous. This CDR3 has 13 residues. V shed 4 bases and J shed 0 bases, with 4 bases lying between them. Germline V gives CDR1 SGHDN, CDR2 FVKESK. The CDR3 spells CASSLNSGNTIYF. The CDR3 DNA follows: TGTGCCAGCAGCCTCAACTCTGGAAACACCATATATTTT.

J is TRBJ2-1 and V is TRBV10-3, with 8 bases that match TRBD2. The germline V gene encodes CDR1 ENHRY and CDR2 SYGVKD. The length of the CDR3 is 16 residues. Unmatched junction bases numbered 17, after V lost 11 bases and J lost 5 bases. The DNA for the CDR3 is TGTGCCGTCGCCCCCGGGGTCGGGAGGGCCAACAATGAGCAGTTCTTC. Translated, it gives CAVAPGVGRANNEQFF.

The V and J genes are TRBV7-8 and TRBJ2-5; 7 bases line up with TRBD2. The CDR3 extends over 16 amino acids. V dropped 4 bases and J dropped 5; count of bases not matched to a gene: 13. Germline V gene lookup returns CDR1 SGHVS and CDR2 FQNEAQ. DNA for the CDR3: TGTGCCAGCAGCTGGAGGCGAGCGGGGATACGGGAGACCCAGTACTTC. Protein sequence: CASSWRRAGIRETQYF.

This rearrangement joins TRBV4-2 to TRBJ1-5; no clear D gene. Trimming stripped 1 base from V and 3 bases from J, with 7 bases between. Germline V gene sequence: CDR1 LGHNA, CDR2 YNFKEQ. The length of the CDR3 is 14 residues. CDR3 nucleotide sequence: TGTGCCAGCAGCCAAGGAGCTAACAATCAGCCCCAGCATTTT. It codes for CASSQGANNQPQHF.

The chain couples TRBV10-3 to TRBJ2-3; 8 bases match TRBD1. Germline CDR1 reads ENHRY; CDR2 reads SYGVKD. Germline trimming cut 4 bases from V and 0 bases from J; bases unmatched to any gene: 6. This CDR3 has 16 amino acids. CDR3 amino acids: CAISAYGQGSTDTQYF. In nucleotides, the CDR3 is TGTGCCATCAGTGCCTATGGACAGGGTAGCACAGATACGCAGTATTTT.